The 20 T cell receptor beta chains below all came from one sample that was sequenced in a study of blood T cell repertoires in COVID-19. Measured with immunoSEQ multiplex PCR; TCRdb has only the in-frame clones, and not every one. The table lists over 140,000 clones, about 77% of them singletons. Sample: peripheral blood. Every receptor here comes from a woman aged 45-65 years with active or convalescent COVID-19.

This clone came up once. The genes are TRBV19 and TRBJ1-2; 7 bases are shared with TRBD1. The J segment lost 6 bases and the V segment lost 6 bases, leaving 10 bases of the junction unmatched. The germline V gene encodes CDR1 LNHDA and CDR2 SQIVND (reference sequence). The CDR3 loop spans 14 amino acids. CDR3 in amino acids: CASRPGQFANGYTF. Here the CDR3 DNA reads TGTGCCAGTAGACCGGGACAGTTTGCTAATGGCTACACCTTC.

The chain recombines TRBV4-2 with TRBJ1-2, with 8 bases fitting TRBD1. This CDR3 is built from 15 residues. Unmatched junction bases numbered 5, after V lost 1 base and J lost 4 bases. From germline, CDR1 is LGHNA and CDR2 YNFKEQ. The CDR3 DNA reads TGTGCCAGCAGCCAAGGGGCAGGACAGGGCTATGGCTACACCTTC. This translates into CASSQGAGQGYGYTF.

V usage is TRBV5-1 and J usage is TRBJ2-5; a weak D match, TRBD1 (6 bases). V lost 4 bases to trimming and J lost 1 base, with 14 bases between them. The CDR3 runs to 15 residues. CDR1 is SGHRS and CDR2 is YFSETQ in the germline V gene. The CDR3 spells CASSPTATGQETQYF. In DNA, the CDR3 is TGCGCCAGCAGCCCGACCGCGACAGGCCAAGAGACCCAGTACTTC.

V is TRBV28 and J is TRBJ2-1, with a tentative D call TRBD2 (5 bases). The CDR3 loop spans 14 amino acids. Germline lookup yields CDR1 MDHEN and CDR2 SYDVKM. V shed 8 bases and J shed 4 bases, with 15 bases lying between them. The CDR3: CASATLGVYNEQFF. CDR3 DNA sequence: TGTGCCAGCGCTACCTTGGGAGTTTACAATGAGCAGTTCTTC. Variable domain in full (rest from reference TRBV28 and TRBJ2-1): DVKVTQSSRYLVKRTGEKVFLECVQDMDHENMFWYRQDPGLGLRLIYFSYDVKMKEKGDIPEGYSVSREKKERFSLILESASTNQTSMYLCASATLGVYNEQFFGPGTRLTVL.

V usage is TRBV7-2 and J usage is TRBJ2-2; TRBD1 is a possible D gene (5 bases). The CDR3 has 13 residues. Germline V gene data show CDR1 as SGHTA and CDR2 as FQGNSA. V lost 2 bases and J 6 bases, leaving 7 bases between the germline ends. The CDR3 DNA is TGTGCCAGCAGCTTACTACAGGCCGGGGAGCTGTTTTTT. It is translated as CASSLLQAGELFF.

The chain combines TRBV28 with TRBJ2-1, with 7 nucleotides matching TRBD2. The germline gives CDR1 MDHEN, CDR2 SYDVKM. The V segment lost 4 bases and the J segment 2 bases; nucleotides outside the gene matches: 5. The CDR3 totals 15 residues. CDR3 sequence (DNA): TGTGCCAGCAGTTCGAGCGGGACTCCCTACAATGAGCAGTTCTTC. The encoded protein is CASSSSGTPYNEQFF.

The chain joins TRBV2 to TRBJ1-2; tentative D call: TRBD1 (6 bases). This CDR3 has 13 amino acids. The V gene lost 5 bases and the J gene lost 2 bases, with 9 bases spanning the gap. Germline CDR1 SNHLY, CDR2 FYNNEI. CDR3 bases: TGTGCCAGCAGTCTGGGGGCAAACTATGGCTACACCTTC. This codes for CASSLGANYGYTF.

The chain uses TRBV21-1 and TRBJ2-3; the DNA was not compared with TRBD1, the D call given in the table. TRBV21-1 corresponds to a pseudogene. The CDR3 spans 16 residues. This chain's CDR3 is CASPPHTGLGTDTQYF. The CDR3 nucleotides are TGTGCCAGCCCCCCCCACACAGGGCTTGGCACAGATACGCAGTATTTT.

This clone was observed a few times. This chain joins TRBV24-1 and TRBJ1-5; D ambiguous. Trimming took 2 bases from V and 7 from J, leaving 8 bases between them. The CDR3 is 13 residues long. The germline gives CDR1 KGHDR, CDR2 SFDVKD. The CDR3 is CATSDSQFQPQHF. The CDR3 DNA follows: TGTGCCACCAGTGATTCTCAGTTCCAGCCCCAGCATTTT.

V is TRBV5-6 and J is TRBJ2-1; 7 nucleotides align to TRBD2. The V segment lost 7 bases and the J segment 4 bases; nucleotides outside the gene matches: 14. CDR1 and CDR2 (germline): SGHDT, YYEEEE. This CDR3 is 16 amino acids long. CDR3 region: CASPGWAGDLYNEQFF. For the CDR3, the DNA is TGTGCCAGCCCTGGCTGGGCGGGGGACCTTTACAATGAGCAGTTCTTC.

This clone rates as medium-sized (0.01 to 0.1%). V is TRBV7-2 and J is TRBJ2-1; 8 positions agree with TRBD2. V gave up 4 bases and J gave up 7 bases; unmatched junction bases: 9. The CDR3 length is 15 residues. Per germline, CDR1 SGHTA and CDR2 FQGNSA. This CDR3 reads CASSSLSGIKNEQFF. The DNA for the CDR3 is TGTGCCAGCAGCTCCCTTAGCGGGATCAAGAATGAGCAGTTCTTC.

This clone has just a few counts. The chain employs TRBV5-6 and TRBJ2-7; D is possibly TRBD1 (6 bases). The CDR3 sequence is 15 residues long. Germline V lookup: CDR1 SGHDT, CDR2 YYEEEE. V lost 2 bases to trimming and J lost 4 bases, with 16 bases between them. The CDR3 protein is CASSFFGQGFYEQYF. CDR3 nucleotides: TGTGCCAGCAGCTTCTTTGGGCAGGGGTTTTACGAGCAGTACTTC.

The V and J genes are TRBV18 and TRBJ1-5; D remains ambiguous. CDR1 is KGHSH, CDR2 LQKENI, per germline. Trimming took off 6 bases at V and 1 base at J, with 10 bases between the two ends. This CDR3 region has 14 residues. For the CDR3, the DNA is TGTGCCAGCTCCCCCGGGGTCAGCAATCAGCCCCAGCATTTT. Protein: CASSPGVSNQPQHF. The full variable domain, completed using reference TRBV18 and TRBJ1-5, is NAGVMQNPRHLVRRRGQEARLRCSPMKGHSHVYWYRQLPEEGLKFMVYLQKENIIDESGMPKERFSAEFPKEGPSILRIQQVVRGDSAAYFCASSPGVSNQPQHFGDGTRLSIL.

V gene TRBV10-1 combines with J gene TRBJ1-5, with D perhaps matching TRBD1 (5 bases). Trimming took 4 bases from V and 1 from J, leaving 11 bases between them. CDR3 length equals 15 residues. CDR1 is WNHNN, CDR2 SYGVQD, per germline (reference sequence). In nucleotides, the CDR3 is TGCGCCAGCAGTGGTAGGGGTTTAAGCAATCAGCCCCAGCATTTT. Amino acid sequence: CASSGRGLSNQPQHF.

The V and J genes are TRBV28 and TRBJ2-7; D is ambiguous. The CDR3 has 11 amino acids. The germline gives CDR1 MDHEN, CDR2 SYDVKM. Trimming stripped 3 bases from V and 6 bases from J, with 6 bases between. Written as DNA, the CDR3 is TGTGCCAGCAGTTTCTTGTCCGAGCAGTACTTC. Translated, it gives CASSFLSEQYF.

V and J are TRBV9 and TRBJ2-7, with 13 bases identical to TRBD2. V lost 4 bases, J lost 2 bases, and 3 bases stayed unmatched. The CDR3 is 15 residues long. Germline V CDR1 and CDR2: SGDLS, YYNGEE. CDR3 bases: TGTGCCAGCAGCTTAGGACTAGCGGGGGCCTACGAGCAGTACTTC. Its translation: CASSLGLAGAYEQYF. The full variable domain, rest sourced from reference TRBV9 and TRBJ2-7, is DSGVTQTPKHLITATGQRVTLRCSPRSGDLSVYWYQQSLDQGLQFLIQYYNGEERAKGNILERFSAQQFPDLHSELNLSSLELGDSALYFCASSLGLAGAYEQYFGPGTRLTVT.

The chain joins TRBV15 to TRBJ2-5; D gene uncertain. The length of the CDR3 is 15 residues. Looked up from germline, CDR1 is LNHNV and CDR2 is YYDKDF (reference sequence). The V and J ends lost 1 base and 7 bases respectively, with 16 bases between them. The CDR3 coding sequence is TGTGCCACCAGCAGAGGCCGTGAGTTTCCGGTGACCCAGTACTTC. Its protein product is CATSRGREFPVTQYF.

V is TRBV9 and J is TRBJ2-7, with D perhaps matching TRBD2 (7 bases). Trimming took off 0 bases at V and 7 bases at J, with 20 bases between the two ends. CDR1 SGDLS and CDR2 YYNGEE come from the germline V gene. The CDR3 contains 16 residues. CDR3 sequence: CASSVVAVAGAGEQYF. CDR3 sequence (DNA): TGTGCCAGCAGCGTAGTGGCAGTCGCGGGGGCGGGGGAGCAGTACTTC. Using reference TRBV9 and TRBJ2-7 for the parts outside the CDR3, the full variable domain is DSGVTQTPKHLITATGQRVTLRCSPRSGDLSVYWYQQSLDQGLQFLIQYYNGEERAKGNILERFSAQQFPDLHSELNLSSLELGDSALYFCASSVVAVAGAGEQYFGPGTRLTVT.

V usage is TRBV7-3 and J usage is TRBJ2-1; 11 bases align to TRBD2. Germline V lookup: CDR1 SGHTA, CDR2 FQGTGA. Unmatched junction bases numbered 2, after V lost 5 bases and J lost 5 bases. The CDR3 consists of 14 residues. In nucleotides, the CDR3 is TGTGCCAGCAGCGCGGGACTAGCGGACAATGAGCAGTTCTTC. Amino acid sequence: CASSAGLADNEQFF.

This chain uses TRBV6-2 or TRBV6-3 with TRBJ1-2; 7 bases line up with TRBD1. The CDR3 extends over 14 amino acids. V gave up 2 bases and J gave up 12 bases; unmatched junction bases: 12. Germline V CDR1 and CDR2: MNHEY, SVGEGT. CDR3 DNA: TGTGCCAGCAGTTACGGCGGGACAGCGCGAGACCACACCTTC. It is translated as CASSYGGTARDHTF.